This entry describes one T cell receptor beta chain. This entry belongs to a study of response to subunit inactivated influenza vaccine. TCRdb independently ran MiXCR on the RT-PCR reads; one entry per CDR3 protein. The table shows about 650,000 distinct CDR3 sequences, with more than 15% occurring only once. Germline V CDR1 and CDR2: MNHNS, SASEGT. V was clipped by 6 bases and J by 4 bases, with 22 bases between them. This CDR3 has 18 residues. The rearrangement joins TRBV6-1 to TRBJ2-6; D is ambiguous. This sequence was found in a man aged 45-60 years who received an inactivated influenza vaccine. The material was PBMCs from blood, obtained 12 days after vaccination. CDR3 in DNA: TGTGCCAGCAGCCCACTCGGCTCCACTACTAAAGGGGCCAACGTCCTGACTTTC. This translates into CASSPLGSTTKGANVLTF.